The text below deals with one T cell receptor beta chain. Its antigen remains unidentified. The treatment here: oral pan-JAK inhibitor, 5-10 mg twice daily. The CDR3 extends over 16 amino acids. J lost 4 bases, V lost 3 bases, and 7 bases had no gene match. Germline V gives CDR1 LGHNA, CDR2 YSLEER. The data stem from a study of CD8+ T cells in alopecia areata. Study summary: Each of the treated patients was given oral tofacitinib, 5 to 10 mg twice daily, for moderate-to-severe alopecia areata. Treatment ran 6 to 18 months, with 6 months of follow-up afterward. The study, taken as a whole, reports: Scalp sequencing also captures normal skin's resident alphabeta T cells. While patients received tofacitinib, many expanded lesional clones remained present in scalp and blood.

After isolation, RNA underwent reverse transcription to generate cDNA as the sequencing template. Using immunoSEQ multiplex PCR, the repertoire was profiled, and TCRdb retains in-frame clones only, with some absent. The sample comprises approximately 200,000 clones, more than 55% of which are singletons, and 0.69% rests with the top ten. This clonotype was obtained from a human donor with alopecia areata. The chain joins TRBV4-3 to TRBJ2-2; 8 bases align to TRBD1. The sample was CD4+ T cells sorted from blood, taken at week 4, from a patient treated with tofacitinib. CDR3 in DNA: TGCGCCAGCAGCCACAAGACAGGGGTGAGCACCGGGGAGCTGTTTTTT. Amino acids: CASSHKTGVSTGELFF.